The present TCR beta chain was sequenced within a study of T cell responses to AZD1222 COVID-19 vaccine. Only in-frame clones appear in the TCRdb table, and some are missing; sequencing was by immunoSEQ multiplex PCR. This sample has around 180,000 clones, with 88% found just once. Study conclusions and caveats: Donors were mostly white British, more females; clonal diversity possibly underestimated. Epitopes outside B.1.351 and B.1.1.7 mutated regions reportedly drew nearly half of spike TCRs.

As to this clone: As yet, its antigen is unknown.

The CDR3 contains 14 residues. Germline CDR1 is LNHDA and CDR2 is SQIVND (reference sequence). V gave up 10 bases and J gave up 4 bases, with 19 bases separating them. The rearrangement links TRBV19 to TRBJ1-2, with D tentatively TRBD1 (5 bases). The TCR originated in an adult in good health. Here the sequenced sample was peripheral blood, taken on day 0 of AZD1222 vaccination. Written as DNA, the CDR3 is TGTGCCAATAAAATACGGCGGACACTCTATGGCTACACCTTC. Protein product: CANKIRRTLYGYTF. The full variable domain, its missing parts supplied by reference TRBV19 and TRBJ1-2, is DGGITQSPKYLFRKEGQNVTLSCEQNLNHDAMYWYRQDPGQGLRLIYYSQIVNDFQKGDIAEGYSVSREKKESFPLTVTSAQKNPTAFYLCANKIRRTLYGYTFGSGTRLTVV.